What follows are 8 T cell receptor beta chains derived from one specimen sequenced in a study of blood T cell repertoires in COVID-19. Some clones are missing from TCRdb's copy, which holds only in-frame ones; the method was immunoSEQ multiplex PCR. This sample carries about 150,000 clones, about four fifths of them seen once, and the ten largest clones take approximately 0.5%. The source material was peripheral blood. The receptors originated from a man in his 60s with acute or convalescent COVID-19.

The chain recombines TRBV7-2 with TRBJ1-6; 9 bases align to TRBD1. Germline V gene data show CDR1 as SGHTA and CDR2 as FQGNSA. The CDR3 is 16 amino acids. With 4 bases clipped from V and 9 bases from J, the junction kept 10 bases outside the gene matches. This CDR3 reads CASSSWGGQGPSPLHF. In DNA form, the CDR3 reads TGTGCCAGCAGCTCCTGGGGGGGACAGGGACCTTCACCCCTCCACTTT.

The CDR3 DNA is TGTGCCAGCAGTTCTAGCGGGAGCAGGGAACACGGGGAGCTGTTTTTT. It translates to CASSSSGSREHGELFF. The J gene is TRBJ2-2, the V gene TRBV28; 10 positions agree with TRBD2. The V and J ends lost 4 bases and 7 bases, in that order; junction bases with no gene match: 9. CDR1 MDHEN and CDR2 SYDVKM come from the germline V gene. The CDR3 extends over 16 amino acids.

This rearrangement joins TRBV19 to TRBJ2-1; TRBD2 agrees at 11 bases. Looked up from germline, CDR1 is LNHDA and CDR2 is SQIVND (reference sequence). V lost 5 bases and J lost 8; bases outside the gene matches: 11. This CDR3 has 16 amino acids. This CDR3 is CASSEISGRAGHEQFF. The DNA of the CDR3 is TGTGCCAGTAGTGAGATTAGCGGGAGGGCCGGGCATGAGCAGTTCTTC.

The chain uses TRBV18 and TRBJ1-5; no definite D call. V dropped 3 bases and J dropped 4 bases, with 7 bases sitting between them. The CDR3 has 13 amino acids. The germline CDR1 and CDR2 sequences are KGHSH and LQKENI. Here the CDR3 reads CASSPTQNQPQHF. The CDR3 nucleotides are TGTGCCAGCTCACCTACACAGAATCAGCCCCAGCATTTT.

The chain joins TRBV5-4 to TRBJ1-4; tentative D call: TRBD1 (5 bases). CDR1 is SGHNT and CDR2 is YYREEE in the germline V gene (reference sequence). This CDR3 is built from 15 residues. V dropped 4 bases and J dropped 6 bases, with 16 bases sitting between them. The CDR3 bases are TGTGCCAGCAGCCTCCCCGGGGGTTCTGATGAAAAACTGTTTTTT. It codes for CASSLPGGSDEKLFF.

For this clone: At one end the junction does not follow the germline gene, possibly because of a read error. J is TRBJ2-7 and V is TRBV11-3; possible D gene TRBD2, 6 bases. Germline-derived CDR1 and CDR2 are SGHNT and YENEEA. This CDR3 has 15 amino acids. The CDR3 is CASSLEGNSGDEQYF. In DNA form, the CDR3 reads TGTGCCAGCAGCCTAGAGGGTAATAGCGGAGACGAGCAGTACTTC.

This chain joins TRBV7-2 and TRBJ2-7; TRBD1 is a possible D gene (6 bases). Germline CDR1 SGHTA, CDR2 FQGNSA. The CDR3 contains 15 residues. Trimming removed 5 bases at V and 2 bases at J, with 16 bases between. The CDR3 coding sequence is TGTGCCAGCAGCACCTCCCACGGGACAACCTACGAGCAGTACTTC. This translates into CASSTSHGTTYEQYF.

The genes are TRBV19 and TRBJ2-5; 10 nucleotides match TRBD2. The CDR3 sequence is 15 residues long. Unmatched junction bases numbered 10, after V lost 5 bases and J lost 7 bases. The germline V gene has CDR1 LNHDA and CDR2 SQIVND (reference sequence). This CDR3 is CASSVRTSGLGTQYF. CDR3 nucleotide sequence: TGTGCCAGTAGTGTGAGGACTAGCGGCCTGGGGACCCAGTACTTC. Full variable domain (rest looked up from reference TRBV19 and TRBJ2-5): DGGITQSPKYLFRKEGQNVTLSCEQNLNHDAMYWYRQDPGQGLRLIYYSQIVNDFQKGDIAEGYSVSREKKESFPLTVTSAQKNPTAFYLCASSVRTSGLGTQYFGPGTRLLVL.